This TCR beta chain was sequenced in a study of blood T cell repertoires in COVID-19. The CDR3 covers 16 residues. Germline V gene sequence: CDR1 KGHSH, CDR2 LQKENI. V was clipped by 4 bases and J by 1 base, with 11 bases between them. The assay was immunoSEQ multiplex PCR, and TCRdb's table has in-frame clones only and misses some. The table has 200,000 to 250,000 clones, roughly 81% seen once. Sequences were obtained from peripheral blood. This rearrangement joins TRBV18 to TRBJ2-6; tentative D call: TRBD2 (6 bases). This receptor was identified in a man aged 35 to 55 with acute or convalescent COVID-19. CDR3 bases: TGTGCCAGCTCACGAGGAGGGCGGTCTGGGGCCAACGTCCTGACTTTC. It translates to CASSRGGRSGANVLTF.